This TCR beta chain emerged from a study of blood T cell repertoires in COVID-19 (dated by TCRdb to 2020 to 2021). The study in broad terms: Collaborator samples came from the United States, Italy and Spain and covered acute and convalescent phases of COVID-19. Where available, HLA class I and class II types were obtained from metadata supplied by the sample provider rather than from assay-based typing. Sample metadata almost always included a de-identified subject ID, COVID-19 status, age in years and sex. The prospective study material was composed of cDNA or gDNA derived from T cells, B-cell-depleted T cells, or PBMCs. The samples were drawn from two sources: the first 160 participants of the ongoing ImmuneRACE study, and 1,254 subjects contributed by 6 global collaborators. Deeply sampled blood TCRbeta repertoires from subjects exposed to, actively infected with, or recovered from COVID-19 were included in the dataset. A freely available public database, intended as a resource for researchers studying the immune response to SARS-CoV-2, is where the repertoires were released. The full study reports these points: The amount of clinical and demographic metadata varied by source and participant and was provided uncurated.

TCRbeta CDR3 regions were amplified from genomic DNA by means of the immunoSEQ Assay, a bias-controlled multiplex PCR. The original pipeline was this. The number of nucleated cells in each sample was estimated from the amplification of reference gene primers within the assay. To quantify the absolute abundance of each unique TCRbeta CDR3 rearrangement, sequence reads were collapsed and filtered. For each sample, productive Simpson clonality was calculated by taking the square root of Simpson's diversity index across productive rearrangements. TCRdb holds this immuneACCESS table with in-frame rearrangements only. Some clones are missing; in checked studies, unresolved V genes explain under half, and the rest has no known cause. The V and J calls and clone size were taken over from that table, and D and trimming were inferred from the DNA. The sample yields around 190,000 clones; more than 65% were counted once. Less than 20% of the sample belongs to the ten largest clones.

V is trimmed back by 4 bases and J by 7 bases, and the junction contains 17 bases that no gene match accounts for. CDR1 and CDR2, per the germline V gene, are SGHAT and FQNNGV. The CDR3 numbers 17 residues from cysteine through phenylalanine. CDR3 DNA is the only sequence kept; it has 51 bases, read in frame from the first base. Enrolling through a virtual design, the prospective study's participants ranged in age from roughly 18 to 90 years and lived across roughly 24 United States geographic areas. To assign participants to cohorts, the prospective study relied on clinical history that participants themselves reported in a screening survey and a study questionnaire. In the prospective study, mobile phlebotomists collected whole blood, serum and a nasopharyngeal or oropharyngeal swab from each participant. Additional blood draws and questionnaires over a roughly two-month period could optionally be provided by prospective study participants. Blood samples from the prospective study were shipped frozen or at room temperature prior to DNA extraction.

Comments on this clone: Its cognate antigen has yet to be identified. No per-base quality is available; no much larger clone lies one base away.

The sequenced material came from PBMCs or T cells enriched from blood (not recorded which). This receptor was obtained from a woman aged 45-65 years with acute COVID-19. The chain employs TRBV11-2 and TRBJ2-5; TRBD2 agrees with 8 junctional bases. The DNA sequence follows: TGTGCCAGCAGCTCAGCGGCTAGCGGGCTTCCGAGGGGGACCCAGTACTTC. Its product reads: CASSSAASGLPRGTQYF.